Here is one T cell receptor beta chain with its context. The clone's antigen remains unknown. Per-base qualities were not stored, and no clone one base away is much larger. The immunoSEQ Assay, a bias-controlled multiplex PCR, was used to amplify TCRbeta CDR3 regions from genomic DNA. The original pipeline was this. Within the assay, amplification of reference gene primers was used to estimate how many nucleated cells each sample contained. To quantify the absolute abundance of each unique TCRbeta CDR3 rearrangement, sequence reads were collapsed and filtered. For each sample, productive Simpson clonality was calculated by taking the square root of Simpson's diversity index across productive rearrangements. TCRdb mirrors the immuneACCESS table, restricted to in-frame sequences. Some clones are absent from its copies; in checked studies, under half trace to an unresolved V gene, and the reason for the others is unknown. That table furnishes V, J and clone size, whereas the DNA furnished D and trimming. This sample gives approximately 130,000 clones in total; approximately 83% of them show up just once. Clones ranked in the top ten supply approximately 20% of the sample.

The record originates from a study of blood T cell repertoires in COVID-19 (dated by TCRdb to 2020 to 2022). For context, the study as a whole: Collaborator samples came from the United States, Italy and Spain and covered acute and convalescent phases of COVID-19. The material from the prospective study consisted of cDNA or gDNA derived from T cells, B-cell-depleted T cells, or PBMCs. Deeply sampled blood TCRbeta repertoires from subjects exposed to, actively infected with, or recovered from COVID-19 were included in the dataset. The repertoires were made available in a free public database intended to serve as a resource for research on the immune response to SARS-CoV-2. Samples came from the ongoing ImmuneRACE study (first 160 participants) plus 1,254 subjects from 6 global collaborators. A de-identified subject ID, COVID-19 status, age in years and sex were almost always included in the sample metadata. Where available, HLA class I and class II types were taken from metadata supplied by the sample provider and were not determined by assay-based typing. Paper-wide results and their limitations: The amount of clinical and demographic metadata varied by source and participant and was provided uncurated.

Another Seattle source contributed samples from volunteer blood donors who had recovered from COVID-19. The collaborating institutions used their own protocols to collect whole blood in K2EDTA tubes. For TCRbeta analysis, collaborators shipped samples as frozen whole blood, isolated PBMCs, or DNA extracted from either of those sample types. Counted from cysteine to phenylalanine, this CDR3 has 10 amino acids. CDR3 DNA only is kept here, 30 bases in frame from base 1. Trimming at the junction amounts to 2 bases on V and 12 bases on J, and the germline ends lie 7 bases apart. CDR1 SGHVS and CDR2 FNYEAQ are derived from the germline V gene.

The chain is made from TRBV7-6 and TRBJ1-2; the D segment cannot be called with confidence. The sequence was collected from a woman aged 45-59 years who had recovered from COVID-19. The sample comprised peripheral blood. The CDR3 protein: CASSLPGNTF. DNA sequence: TGTGCCAGCAGCTTACCCGGGAACACCTTC.